Below, one TCR beta chain is given with its context. What it binds is not known. This specimen comes from a study of long-term antiretroviral therapy in people with HIV. Overall study context: Sampling started about a decade before the 2015 immediate-ART recommendation.

The libraries were made with immunoSEQ v3.0 at survey level. Sequencing was performed with immunoSEQ multiplex PCR; in TCRdb, only in-frame clones are kept and a portion is missing. The sample holds 14,000 or so clones; approximately 85% are singletons and the top ten take more than 9%. Whole-study results and caveats: Clones that expanded before ART (that is, prior to treatment) dominated the repertoire at all time points. Transplant-donor-level diversity was not reached after ART, though diversity increased.

Every one of the participants with HIV received treatment in the United States. The CDR3 contains 13 residues. V dropped 2 bases and J dropped 4 bases, with 8 bases sitting between them. CDR1 MDHEN and CDR2 SYDVKM come from the germline V gene. This chain joins TRBV28 and TRBJ1-2, with D possibly matching TRBD1 (6 bases). The sequencing here drew on unsorted PBMCs, taken 6.2 years after starting antiretroviral therapy. This clonotype originated in a man between 40 and 49 years old with HIV. The CDR3 DNA reads as TGTGCCAGCAGTTTACGGGACATCTATGGCTACACCTTC. It encodes CASSLRDIYGYTF.